The rows below give T cell receptor beta chains drawn from one sample of a study of blood T cells in healthy people across ages. TCRdb recomputed calls from the 5' RACE reads with MiXCR, one row per CDR3 protein. The top ten hold roughly a fifth of the sample, which has 650,000 to 800,000 distinct CDR3 sequences, around two fifths seen once. Sequencing used blood. These TCRs come from a man in his sixties in good health. Each CDR3 is given with its conserved first and last residue. The order of the fields is CDR3 length, V gene, clone size, J gene, CDR3 protein. Expanded clones are given a class, and other clones once, few, many or no size at all.

16	TRBV11-3	once	TRBJ2-7	CASSLEPGGTSYEQYF
15	TRBV29-1	.	TRBJ2-1	CSARLAGGPVNEQFF
14	TRBV18	.	TRBJ1-4	CASSAGQGFEKLFF
14	TRBV20-1	few	TRBJ2-3	CSARATIRTDTQYF
14	TRBV3-1	.	TRBJ2-3	CASSQVEGRDTQYF
16	TRBV5-1	once	TRBJ2-7	CASSLAQGQSSYEQYF
18	TRBV11-2	.	TRBJ2-5	CASSLVGWGTGSQETQYF
11	TRBV20-1	.	TRBJ1-2	CSAYRPYGYTF
16	TRBV20-1	many	TRBJ2-3	CSARYPTGAPTDTQYF
13	TRBV7-2	.	TRBJ2-5	CASSPAGVETQYF
15	TRBV20-1	.	.	CSASLTSGSGQTQYF
14	TRBV5-5	.	TRBJ2-7	CASSFASGAYEQYF
15	TRBV20-1	once	TRBJ2-3	CSARGTSGGPDTQYF
15	TRBV5-4	.	TRBJ2-7	CASSNQRRTANEQYF
16	TRBV4-3	.	TRBJ1-4	CASSPTTGITSEKLFF
16	TRBV20-1	.	TRBJ2-3	CSATPEGAGFTDTQYF
15	TRBV10-3	few	TRBJ2-3	CATWDRGSPTDTQYF
16	TRBV24-1	.	TRBJ2-2	CATSDRGQGPTGELFF
13	TRBV11-2	few	TRBJ2-5	CASSPGLEEAQYF
15	TRBV27	few	TRBJ2-3	CASSFRVLDSDTQYF
15	TRBV12-3/TRBV12-4	few	TRBJ1-1	CASSPPGTGGTEAFF
15	TRBV6-6	few	TRBJ2-1	CASRSDRDPYNEQFF
15	TRBV24-1	.	TRBJ2-2	CATSAGTKTTGELFF
13	TRBV29-1	.	TRBJ2-7	CSVSGGRDYEQYF
14	TRBV20-1	.	TRBJ1-1	CSASPLTVNTEAFF
15	TRBV4-1	.	TRBJ1-4	CASSQSGGKVEKLFF
15	TRBV12-3/TRBV12-4	few	TRBJ2-6	CASSLGETGANVLTF
15	TRBV18	.	TRBJ1-2	CASSPQPGLSYGYTF
15	TRBV7-8	.	TRBJ2-7	CASSSSRVSSYEQYF
19	TRBV4-3	few	TRBJ1-4	CASSQEEVAGGRTNEKLFF
14	TRBV2	few	TRBJ2-1	CASSRQGLGNEQFF
15	TRBV7-2	.	TRBJ2-1	CASSWASGGYNEQFF
14	TRBV4-3	few	TRBJ1-2	CASSQDHGNYGYTF
14	TRBV28	.	TRBJ2-7	CASSLGTSGELQYF
15	TRBV7-2	few	TRBJ2-5	CASSLSGPRTETQYF
13	TRBV6-2/TRBV6-3	.	TRBJ2-5	CASSYFGYETQYF
14	TRBV5-1	.	TRBJ2-1	CASSVEGRGDEQFF
14	TRBV7-2	.	TRBJ1-1	CASSLGGDRKQAFF
12	TRBV10-3	many	TRBJ2-7	CAISPETYEQYF
16	TRBV20-1	.	TRBJ2-1	CSATPEVFSTYNEQFF
15	TRBV20-1	few	TRBJ2-5	CSARGTSGGRETQYF
15	TRBV7-9	.	TRBJ2-1	CASSIPGTSINEQFF
15	TRBV6-1	few	TRBJ2-7	CASSAQQGRSYEQYF
12	TRBV20-1	.	TRBJ2-5	CSAPTVSYGQYF
14	TRBV29-1	.	TRBJ2-7	CSVEGRQGSYEQYF
15	TRBV30	.	TRBJ1-5	CAWSRRDRDNQPQHF
16	TRBV20-1	few	TRBJ2-5	CSARDWEGSNQETQYF
14	TRBV11-2	few	TRBJ1-2	CASSLNGHSSGYTF
15	TRBV7-2	.	TRBJ1-1	CASSLSETGLKRAFF
17	TRBV9	.	TRBJ2-1	CASSPRGSGAYNNEQFF
16	TRBV6-2/TRBV6-3	.	TRBJ2-7	CASRDQRGGHHRQQYF
13	TRBV5-1	.	TRBJ2-7	CASRDREGSEQYF
15	TRBV20-1	few	TRBJ1-1	CSAWDRGNMNTEAFF
15	TRBV2	.	TRBJ2-5	CASSVRTGGRETQYF